This TCR beta chain comes out of a study of T cell responses to AZD1222 COVID-19 vaccine. The CDR3 length is 13 residues. In germline, CDR1 is SNHLY, CDR2 FYNNEI. The germline V and J ends were trimmed by 4 bases and 3 bases, with 10 bases remaining between them. Study-wide findings and caveats: A reported finding is that nearly half of spike-specific TCRs target unmutated variant regions. At study baseline, merely over 5 AZD1222 recipients were seropositive.

The method was immunoSEQ multiplex PCR; TCRdb's version includes in-frame clones alone and lacks a portion of them. Of tens of thousands of clones in the sample, 65% to 90% were seen once. With regard to this clone: Antigen specificity is unknown.

This receptor was identified in an adult in good health. The V and J genes are TRBV2 and TRBJ2-7; D gene unclear. Sample: peripheral blood, taken on day 0 of AZD1222 vaccination. The CDR3, as DNA: TGTGCCAGCAGTGTCCCGGACCTCTACGAGCAGTACTTC. It yields the protein CASSVPDLYEQYF.